The following is a T cell receptor beta chain sequence with its context. In the study's own analysis: For nucleated cells, counts were estimated from reference gene primer amplification. Libraries were prepared by immunoSEQ multiplex PCR; TCRdb keeps only in-frame clonotypes and omits some of them. D and trimming come from the DNA, and the V and J calls and clone size come from that table. The sample contains about 59,000 clones, roughly nine tenths of which appear only once. V lost 0 bases and J 1 base, leaving 9 bases between the germline ends. CDR1 and CDR2 (germline): MGHRA, YSYEKL. The CDR3 totals 15 residues. The data are from a study of blood T cell repertoires in COVID-19. Study summary: Both acute and convalescent COVID-19 samples were obtained from the United States, Italy and Spain. T cells, B-cell-depleted T cells, or PBMCs supplied cDNA or gDNA.

The TCR comes from a man older than 75 in a cohort sampled during active COVID-19. Sequences were obtained from peripheral blood. The chain combines TRBV4-1 with TRBJ1-1, with a possible D match to TRBD1 (5 bases). Written as DNA, the CDR3 is TGCGCCAGCAGCCAAGATCGACAGCCGAACACTGAAGCTTTCTTT. The encoded protein is CASSQDRQPNTEAFF.